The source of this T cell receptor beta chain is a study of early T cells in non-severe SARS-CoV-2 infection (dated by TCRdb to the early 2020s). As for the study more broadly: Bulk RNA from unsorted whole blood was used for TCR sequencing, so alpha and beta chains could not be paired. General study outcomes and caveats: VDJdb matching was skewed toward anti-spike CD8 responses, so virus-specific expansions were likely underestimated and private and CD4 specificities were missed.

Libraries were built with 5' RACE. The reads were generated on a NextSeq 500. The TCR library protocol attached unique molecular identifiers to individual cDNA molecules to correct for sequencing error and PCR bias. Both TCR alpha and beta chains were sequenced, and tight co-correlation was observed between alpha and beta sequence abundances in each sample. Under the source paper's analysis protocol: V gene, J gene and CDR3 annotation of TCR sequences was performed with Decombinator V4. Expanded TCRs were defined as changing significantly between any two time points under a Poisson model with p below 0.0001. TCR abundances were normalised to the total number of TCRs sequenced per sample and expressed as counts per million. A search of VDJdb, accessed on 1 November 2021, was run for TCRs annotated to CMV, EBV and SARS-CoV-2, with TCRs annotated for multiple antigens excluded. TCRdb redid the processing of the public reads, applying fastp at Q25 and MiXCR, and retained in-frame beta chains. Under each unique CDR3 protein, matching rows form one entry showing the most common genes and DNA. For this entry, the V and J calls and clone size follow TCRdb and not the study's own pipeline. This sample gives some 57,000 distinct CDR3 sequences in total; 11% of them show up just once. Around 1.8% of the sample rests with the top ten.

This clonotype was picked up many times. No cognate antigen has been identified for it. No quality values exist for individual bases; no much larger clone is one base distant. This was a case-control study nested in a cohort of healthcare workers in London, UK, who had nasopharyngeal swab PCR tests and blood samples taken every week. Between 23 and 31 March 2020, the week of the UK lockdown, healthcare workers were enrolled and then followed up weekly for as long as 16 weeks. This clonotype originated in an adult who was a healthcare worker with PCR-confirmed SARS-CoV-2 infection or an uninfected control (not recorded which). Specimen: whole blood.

The CDR3 protein sequence reads: CASSLRTGTAYNEQFF. The nucleotides read TGTGCCAGCAGCCTAAGGACAGGGACAGCCTACAATGAGCAGTTCTTC. The sequence links TRBV7-6 to TRBJ2-1, with 8 bases matching TRBD1. From a lookup of the germline V gene, CDR1 and CDR2 are SGHVS and FNYEAQ. Compared with germline, V lacks 5 bases and J lacks 2 bases; bases without a gene match: 8. The CDR3 numbers 16 residues from cysteine through phenylalanine. The read is trimmed to its CDR3 DNA, 48 bases read in frame from base 1.